A selection of T cell receptor beta chains follows, all from one sample in a study of shared clonotypes between healthy human individuals. Clones were sequenced by immunoSEQ multiplex PCR, and TCRdb holds only the in-frame ones, with some missing. The sample comprises a few million clones, more than 90% of which are singletons, and about 0.13% rests with the top ten. Specimen: naive CD4+ T cells sorted from blood. These receptors originate from a man aged 18 to 30 in good health. The CDR3 runs from the conserved cysteine through the conserved F or W. The D gene is left open where the match is weak. Size tells how often a clone was seen (once, few, many) or the class of an expanded clone, and some rows leave it out.

J: TRBJ2-1
size: .
V: TRBV7-2
D: TRBD2
CDR3: CASSQVAGGRNEQFF
DNA: TGTGCCAGCAGCCAGGTGGCGGGAGGTAGGAATGAGCAGTTCTTC

J: TRBJ1-3
size: .
V: TRBV5-4
D: .
CDR3: CASSLVGSGNTIYF
DNA: TGTGCCAGCAGCTTGGTGGGGTCTGGAAACACCATATATTTT

J: TRBJ2-3
size: .
V: TRBV6-5
D: TRBD2
CDR3: CASGRASGSTDTQYF
DNA: TGTGCCAGCGGTCGGGCTAGCGGGAGCACAGATACGCAGTATTTT

J: TRBJ2-7
size: .
V: TRBV11-2
D: TRBD1
CDR3: CASSPQDRGLEQYF
DNA: TGTGCCAGCAGCCCCCAGGACAGGGGGCTCGAGCAGTACTTC

J: TRBJ2-5
size: .
V: TRBV2
D: .
CDR3: CASGPWGAGETQYF
DNA: TGTGCCAGCGGACCCTGGGGAGCTGGCGAGACCCAGTACTTC

J: TRBJ1-5
size: .
V: TRBV7-6
D: .
CDR3: CASSLGTGNQPQHF
DNA: TGTGCCAGCAGCTTAGGGACGGGGAATCAGCCCCAGCATTTT

J: TRBJ2-3
size: once
V: TRBV5-1
D: .
CDR3: CASSPLGYTDTQYF
DNA: TGCGCCAGCAGCCCATTGGGATACACAGATACGCAGTATTTT

J: TRBJ2-5
size: .
V: TRBV6-5
D: .
CDR3: CASTPSGGVGETQYF
DNA: TGTGCCAGCACCCCTTCAGGGGGGGTTGGGGAGACCCAGTACTTC

J: TRBJ2-3
size: .
V: TRBV5-5
D: .
CDR3: CASSPRSGSTDTQYF
DNA: TGTGCCAGCAGCCCCCGCTCGGGGAGCACAGATACGCAGTATTTT

J: TRBJ1-3
size: .
V: TRBV28
D: .
CDR3: CASSLGENTIYF
DNA: TGTGCCAGCAGTTTGGGGGAAAACACCATATATTTT

J: TRBJ1-1
size: .
V: TRBV11-2
D: .
CDR3: CASSSQHMNTEAFF
DNA: TGTGCCAGCAGCTCACAACATATGAACACTGAAGCTTTCTTT

J: TRBJ1-5
size: .
V: TRBV29-1
D: TRBD1
CDR3: CSVTPGQGKPQHF
DNA: TGCAGCGTTACTCCGGGACAGGGGAAGCCCCAGCATTTT

J: TRBJ2-7
size: .
V: TRBV11-2
D: TRBD2
CDR3: CASSLDLAGSYEQYF
DNA: TGTGCCAGCAGCTTAGACCTAGCGGGATCCTACGAGCAGTACTTC

J: TRBJ2-7
size: .
V: TRBV5-1
D: .
CDR3: CASSLTDYYEQYF
DNA: TGCGCCAGCAGCTTGACAGATTACTACGAGCAGTACTTC

J: TRBJ1-6
size: .
V: TRBV6-5
D: .
CDR3: CASSYSGEGNSPLHF
DNA: TGTGCCAGCAGTTACTCGGGGGAGGGCAATTCACCCCTCCACTTT

J: TRBJ1-2
size: .
V: TRBV6-1
D: TRBD1
CDR3: CASRVGDRGSRYTF
DNA: TGTGCCAGCAGGGTAGGGGACAGGGGATCTCGCTACACCTTC

J: TRBJ1-2
size: .
V: TRBV6-5
D: .
CDR3: CASSYAMGGRGYTF
DNA: TGTGCCAGCAGTTACGCTATGGGGGGCAGGGGCTACACCTTC

J: TRBJ2-2
size: .
V: TRBV30
D: .
CDR3: CAWSGTVTGELFF
DNA: TGTGCCTGGAGTGGAACAGTAACCGGGGAGCTGTTTTTT

J: TRBJ1-5
size: .
V: TRBV30
D: .
CDR3: CAWSEGGGYSNQPQHF
DNA: TGTGCCTGGAGTGAGGGGGGAGGATATAGCAATCAGCCCCAGCATTTT

J: TRBJ2-7
size: .
V: TRBV5-1
D: .
CDR3: CASSLPGHHF
DNA: TGCGCCAGCAGCCTTCCGGGACACCACTTC

J: TRBJ2-2
size: .
V: TRBV2
D: .
CDR3: CASRPGGGTGELFF
DNA: TGTGCCAGCAGGCCGGGCGGCGGAACCGGGGAGCTGTTTTTT

J: TRBJ2-7
size: .
V: TRBV2
D: TRBD2
CDR3: CASSELPSGPNEQYF
DNA: TGTGCCAGCAGTGAATTGCCTAGCGGGCCTAACGAGCAGTACTTC

J: TRBJ2-5
size: .
V: TRBV18
D: .
CDR3: CASSLRGGETQYF
DNA: TGTGCCAGCTCACTCAGGGGCGGAGAGACCCAGTACTTC

J: TRBJ2-2
size: .
V: TRBV30
D: TRBD2
CDR3: CAWSGIAGPTGELFF
DNA: TGTGCCTGGAGTGGAATAGCGGGTCCCACCGGGGAGCTGTTTTTT

J: TRBJ1-3
size: .
V: TRBV7-2
D: .
CDR3: CASMADSGNTIYF
DNA: TGTGCCAGCATGGCGGACTCTGGAAACACCATATATTTT

J: TRBJ2-3
size: few
V: TRBV19
D: .
CDR3: CASSAFTDTQYF
DNA: TGTGCCAGTAGTGCCTTTACAGATACGCAGTATTTT

J: TRBJ2-5
size: .
V: TRBV6-5
D: .
CDR3: CASRRQGGQETQYF
DNA: TGTGCCAGCAGACGACAGGGAGGGCAAGAGACCCAGTACTTC

J: TRBJ1-2
size: .
V: TRBV29-1
D: .
CDR3: CSVDAGTTF
DNA: TGCAGCGTTGATGCGGGGACCACCTTC

J: TRBJ1-4
size: .
V: TRBV5-5
D: .
CDR3: CASSFTSGEKLFF
DNA: TGTGCCAGCAGCTTTACCTCAGGGGAAAAACTGTTTTTT

J: TRBJ2-5
size: .
V: TRBV6-6
D: TRBD2
CDR3: CASSPRLAGGETQYF
DNA: TGTGCCAGCAGCCCGAGACTAGCGGGAGGTGAGACCCAGTACTTC

J: TRBJ2-2
size: once
V: TRBV5-5
D: .
CDR3: CASSTMGIPGELFF
DNA: TGTGCCAGCAGTACAATGGGGATCCCCGGGGAGCTGTTTTTT

J: TRBJ2-2
size: .
V: TRBV27
D: TRBD1
CDR3: CASRRQGGTGELFF
DNA: TGTGCCAGCAGGAGACAGGGTGGAACCGGGGAGCTGTTTTTT

J: TRBJ2-7
size: .
V: TRBV28
D: TRBD1
CDR3: CASSSGQGPYEQYF
DNA: TGTGCCAGCAGCTCGGGACAGGGACCGTACGAGCAGTACTTC

J: TRBJ2-7
size: .
V: TRBV7-7
D: .
CDR3: CASSLWLDREQYF
DNA: TGTGCTAGCAGCTTATGGCTAGACAGGGAGCAGTACTTC

J: TRBJ1-6
size: .
V: TRBV6-5
D: .
CDR3: CASGDGAHGNSPLHF
DNA: TGTGCCAGCGGGGACGGGGCGCACGGGAATTCACCCCTCCACTTT

J: TRBJ2-7
size: .
V: TRBV6-1
D: TRBD2
CDR3: CASSDPLTGGIYEQYF
DNA: TGTGCCAGCAGTGACCCACTCACGGGAGGGATTTACGAGCAGTACTTC

J: TRBJ2-1
size: .
V: TRBV7-2
D: TRBD2
CDR3: CASSPRRIAGSSYNEQFF
DNA: TGTGCCAGCAGCCCAAGAAGAATAGCGGGGAGTTCCTACAATGAGCAGTTCTTC

J: TRBJ2-7
size: .
V: TRBV5-1
D: .
CDR3: CASSFRGSNSYEQYF
DNA: TGCGCCAGCAGCTTTCGTGGGTCTAACTCCTACGAGCAGTACTTC

J: TRBJ2-3
size: .
V: TRBV5-4
D: .
CDR3: CASSSGGSDTQYF
DNA: TGTGCCAGCAGCTCGGGCGGGTCAGATACGCAGTATTTT

J: TRBJ1-2
size: .
V: TRBV7-2
D: TRBD1
CDR3: CASSPSTGAGYGYTF
DNA: TGTGCCAGCAGCCCCTCGACAGGGGCGGGCTATGGCTACACCTTC

J: TRBJ2-1
size: .
V: TRBV7-9
D: .
CDR3: CASSLAGPTLYNEQFF
DNA: TGTGCCAGCAGCTTAGCCGGGCCTACACTCTACAATGAGCAGTTCTTC

J: TRBJ1-5
size: .
V: TRBV30
D: TRBD1
CDR3: CAWRRPGQANQPQHF
DNA: TGTGCCTGGAGGCGGCCGGGACAGGCTAATCAGCCCCAGCATTTT

J: TRBJ2-1
size: .
V: TRBV30
D: .
CDR3: CAWRQAEQFF
DNA: TGTGCCTGGAGACAGGCCGAGCAGTTCTTC

J: TRBJ2-7
size: .
V: TRBV6-5
D: .
CDR3: CASRLLAGSSYEQYF
DNA: TGTGCCAGCAGATTACTGGCGGGTAGCTCCTACGAGCAGTACTTC

J: TRBJ2-7
size: .
V: TRBV10-3
D: TRBD1
CDR3: CAISENRGSYEQYF
DNA: TGTGCCATCAGTGAGAACAGGGGGTCCTACGAGCAGTACTTC

J: TRBJ1-2
size: once
V: TRBV5-3
D: .
CDR3: CARSERQRYGYTF
DNA: TGTGCCAGAAGCGAAAGGCAGAGATATGGCTACACCTTC

J: TRBJ2-7
size: .
V: TRBV6-5
D: TRBD2
CDR3: CASSYKRGGPYEQYF
DNA: TGTGCCAGCAGTTACAAGCGGGGGGGCCCCTACGAGCAGTACTTC

J: TRBJ2-5
size: .
V: TRBV27
D: TRBD2
CDR3: CASRRAGQETQYF
DNA: TGTGCCAGCAGGCGAGCGGGGCAAGAGACCCAGTACTTC

J: TRBJ1-1
size: .
V: TRBV29-1
D: TRBD1
CDR3: CSSYAGGEAFF
DNA: TGCAGCTCCTATGCAGGGGGGGAAGCTTTCTTT

J: TRBJ2-7
size: .
V: TRBV4-3
D: TRBD1
CDR3: CASSFGTGDEQYF
DNA: TGCGCCAGCAGTTTTGGTACAGGGGACGAGCAGTACTTC